These 14 T cell receptor beta chains originate from one sample sequenced in a study of control samples from healthy donors and cancer patients (TCRdb year 2020). Libraries came from the immunoSEQ multiplex PCR assay. As stored in TCRdb, this immuneACCESS dataset retains in-frame rearrangements with V and J assigned. A fraction of the clones does not appear; measured against another copy, unresolved V genes explain less than half of the discrepancy, and the remainder lacks a known reason. This sample lists about 170,000 clones; 90% to 95% were detected once. The top ten clones comprise 1.3% to 1.5% of the sample. Material for sequencing was blood. These receptor sequences come from a woman between 18 and 30 years old in good health.

This chain connects TRBV19 to TRBJ2-5, with D perhaps given as TRBD1 or TRBD2 (6 bases each). CDR1 LNHDA and CDR2 SQIVND come from the germline V gene (reference sequence). V lost 4 bases, J lost 1 base, and 7 bases lay in between. CDR3 length: 13 residues. The CDR3 region is CASSRGAQETQYF. The CDR3 DNA reads as TGTGCCAGTAGTAGGGGGGCCCAAGAGACCCAGTACTTC.

This clone was detected only once. V and J are TRBV9 and TRBJ2-3; 13 bases fit TRBD2. The ends lost 3 bases at V and 6 bases at J; junction bases unmatched: 4. This CDR3 comprises 15 residues. Germline V lookup: CDR1 SGDLS, CDR2 YYNGEE. The CDR3 nucleotides are TGTGCCAGCAGCGAGACTAGCGGGGGGTTCGATACGCAGTATTTT. Translating it yields CASSETSGGFDTQYF.

The V and J genes are TRBV7-9 and TRBJ2-7; possible D gene TRBD2, 6 bases. V was cut by 5 bases and J by 3 bases, with 17 bases left in between. The length of the CDR3 is 15 residues. Per germline, CDR1 SEHNR and CDR2 FQNEAQ (reference sequence). DNA of the CDR3: TGTGCCAGCAGCCCCCAGGGAGGTCCTCTCTACGAGCAGTACTTC. Residues: CASSPQGGPLYEQYF.

The genes are TRBV7-2 and TRBJ2-7, with D perhaps being TRBD1 or TRBD2 (5 bases each). Germline assignment: CDR1 SGHTA and CDR2 FQGNSA. Trimming shortened V by 5 bases and J by 0 bases, and 14 bases separated the two germline ends. This CDR3 is built from 15 residues. Here the CDR3 reads CASSPGTVYSYEQYF. CDR3 in DNA: TGTGCCAGCAGCCCCGGGACGGTTTACTCCTACGAGCAGTACTTC.

This clone occurred once. V gene TRBV25-1 combines with J gene TRBJ1-1; possibly TRBD1 for D (5 bases). Germline V CDR1 and CDR2: MGHDK, SYGVNS. The germline V and J ends were trimmed by 2 bases and 12 bases, with 13 bases remaining between them. The CDR3 extends over 12 amino acids. CDR3 sequence: CASSEPGEGPFF. For the CDR3, the DNA is TGTGCCAGCAGTGAACCGGGGGAAGGACCTTTCTTT.

The V gene is TRBV19, the J gene TRBJ2-1; D might be TRBD1 (6 bases). CDR1 and CDR2 from the germline V gene are LNHDA and SQIVND (reference sequence). CDR3 length: 13 residues. Trimming removed 6 bases from V and 1 base from J, with 7 bases in between. The CDR3 nucleotides are TGTGCCAGTAGAAGGGGGTCCTACAATGAGCAGTTCTTC. It yields the protein CASRRGSYNEQFF.

The rearrangement joins TRBV11-2 to TRBJ1-6; 11 bases match TRBD1. The CDR3 is 14 residues long. The V gene end was trimmed by 3 bases and the J gene end by 9 bases; junction bases not matched to a gene: 1. Germline-derived CDR1 and CDR2 are SGHAT and FQNNGV. CDR3 sequence (DNA): TGTGCCAGCAGCTTCGGGACAGGGGGTTCACCCCTCCACTTT. Its translation is CASSFGTGGSPLHF.

The sample holds one count of this clone. The CDR3 loop reads CASSLMPVLAGNEQFF. CDR3 nucleotide sequence: TGTGCCAGCAGCTTAATGCCGGTACTAGCGGGAAATGAGCAGTTCTTC. The rearrangement uses TRBV7-2 and TRBJ2-1, with 10 positions matching TRBD2. The CDR3 is made up of 16 amino acids. Germline assignment: CDR1 SGHTA and CDR2 FQGNSA. Losses at the gene ends were 2 bases for V and 7 bases for J; bases not matched to a gene: 8.

The gene calls are TRBV6-1 and TRBJ2-7, with 8 bases fitting TRBD2. Germline trimming cut 2 bases from V and 2 bases from J; bases unmatched to any gene: 5. CDR1 is MNHNS and CDR2 is SASEGT in the germline V gene. This CDR3 has 15 residues. Here the CDR3 reads CASSESAAGAYEQYF. The CDR3 DNA follows: TGTGCCAGCAGTGAATCGGCAGCGGGGGCCTACGAGCAGTACTTC.

This clone was counted once. The chain couples TRBV7-8 to TRBJ2-7; D remains unclear. The CDR3 has 12 residues. Per germline, CDR1 SGHVS and CDR2 FQNEAQ. Trimming cost V 5 bases and J 4 bases, with 9 bases left between them. The CDR3 nucleotides read TGTGCCAGCAGCCCCTCCCCGTACGAGCAGTACTTC. Residues: CASSPSPYEQYF.

This clone appeared a few times. The V and J genes are TRBV10-3 and TRBJ1-6; maybe TRBD1 (6 bases). This CDR3 spans 13 amino acids. The germline V gene encodes CDR1 ENHRY and CDR2 SYGVKD. V was shortened by 10 bases and J by 8 bases, with 15 bases between the two germline ends. CDR3 residues: CANRGGVDSPLHF. CDR3 nucleotide sequence: TGTGCCAACAGAGGGGGGGTTGATTCACCCCTCCACTTT.

The chain links TRBV10-2 to TRBJ2-5; a possible D gene is TRBD1 (6 bases). This CDR3 contains 16 residues. CDR1 is WSHSY and CDR2 is SAAADI in the germline V gene. V lost 0 bases to trimming and J lost 4 bases, with 15 bases between them. The CDR3 DNA follows: TGCGCCAGCAGTGAGTCGATCAGGGGAAGCGTAGAGACCCAGTACTTC. Translating gives CASSESIRGSVETQYF.

The chain carries TRBV10-3 and TRBJ2-7; TRBD1 matches 12 bases. J gave up 4 bases and V 5 bases, and 6 bases lay outside the gene matches. Germline assignment: CDR1 ENHRY and CDR2 SYGVKD. The CDR3 covers 15 residues. The DNA for the CDR3 is TGTGCCATCAGTCCCGGGACAGGGGGCTTTTACGAGCAGTACTTC. Protein: CAISPGTGGFYEQYF.

This chain connects TRBV4-1 to TRBJ2-2; D gene unclear. CDR1 MGHRA and CDR2 YSYEKL come from the germline V gene. This CDR3 comprises 14 residues. Between the trimmed V and J ends, which lost 4 bases and 5 bases, there was a span of 11 bases. The CDR3 bases are TGCGCCAGCAGCCCCGGCACCGGGACCGGGGAGCTGTTTTTT. This encodes CASSPGTGTGELFF.